Here is one TCR beta chain with its context. The antigen is undetermined. This entry is derived from a study of immune evolution from preneoplasia to lung adenocarcinoma. Looked up from germline, CDR1 is LGHNA and CDR2 is YNFKEQ. The CDR3 consists of 13 residues. V was clipped by 0 bases and J by 9 bases, with 11 bases between them. TCRdb's copy holds only in-frame clones and misses some; the assay was immunoSEQ multiplex PCR. The sample includes thousands of clones, 65% to 80% of them seen just once. Patients had resection in Japan or China between about 2014 and 2018. H&E slides confirmed each diagnosis, reviewed by two pathologists independently. General study points: Later-stage lesions appeared to have more T cells, more diversity, less clonality. From normal lung to invasive adenocarcinoma, top clone frequencies appeared to decrease.

The origin of this receptor is a person aged 55-85 years with lung adenocarcinoma. The J gene is TRBJ1-1, the V gene TRBV4-2; D is ambiguous. Sequencing was performed on FFPE adjacent normal lung tissue. Here the CDR3 DNA reads TGTGCCAGCAGCCAAGATACCCAGGCCCAAGCTTTCTTT. Translated, it gives CASSQDTQAQAFF.